Below are 18 T cell receptor beta chains sequenced from a single sample in a study of cytomegalovirus exposure and HLA in healthy donors. Primers for the PCR totalled 60 Vbeta and 13 Jbeta. The assay was immunoSEQ multiplex PCR, and TCRdb's table has in-frame clones only and misses some. This repertoire shows roughly 190,000 clones, around 83% found once; its top ten account for 0.8%. Sequencing used PBMCs. Source of these receptors: a young woman in good health and CMV-seronegative.

This clone was recorded only once. The chain has TRBV2 and TRBJ2-5, with D possibly matching TRBD2 (6 bases). Per germline, CDR1 SNHLY and CDR2 FYNNEI. Trimming shortened V by 11 bases and J by 4 bases, and 20 bases separated the two germline ends. CDR3 length: 14 amino acids. This chain's CDR3 is CARQEGGVVETQYF. The CDR3 DNA follows: TGTGCCCGCCAGGAGGGCGGGGTGGTAGAGACCCAGTACTTC.

This clone appeared once. The chain uses TRBV5-1 and TRBJ2-2; possibly TRBD2 for D (5 bases). Between the trimmed V and J ends, which lost 3 bases and 0 bases, there was a span of 9 bases. The CDR3 is 15 amino acids. Germline-derived CDR1 and CDR2 are SGHRS and YFSETQ. The CDR3 DNA follows: TGCGCCAGCAGCTGGATCGGGACGAACACCGGGGAGCTGTTTTTT. Protein: CASSWIGTNTGELFF.

The chain uses TRBV6-1 and TRBJ2-7; a weak D match, TRBD2 (5 bases). V lost 5 bases and J 6 bases, leaving 14 bases between the germline ends. CDR1 MNHNS and CDR2 SASEGT come from the germline V gene. The CDR3 length is 13 residues. CDR3 sequence (DNA): TGTGCCAGCAGTCTAACCGAGGGTGGCGAGCAGTACTTC. As protein: CASSLTEGGEQYF.

Of note for this clone: Other DNA sequences in the sample encode the same CDR3. The chain is built from TRBV30 and TRBJ2-1; 12 bases are shared with TRBD2. With V trimmed by 0 bases and J by 4 bases, 4 bases remained unmatched. Germline V gives CDR1 GTSNPN, CDR2 SVGIG (reference sequence). This CDR3 contains 16 residues. CDR3 sequence (DNA): TGTGCCTGGAGTGTACTTGGACTAGCGGGGTACAATGAGCAGTTCTTC. Translated, it gives CAWSVLGLAGYNEQFF.

The J gene is TRBJ1-5, the V gene TRBV6-5; no definite D call. V gave up 5 bases and J gave up 0 bases, with 5 bases separating them. The CDR3 sequence is 13 residues long. Germline lookup yields CDR1 MNHEY and CDR2 SVGAGI. CDR3 region: CASSPVSNQPQHF. In DNA form, the CDR3 reads TGTGCCAGCAGTCCGGTTAGCAATCAGCCCCAGCATTTT.

The chain carries TRBV5-1 and TRBJ2-2; no definite D call. Looked up from germline, CDR1 is SGHRS and CDR2 is YFSETQ. Trimming removed 2 bases at V and 4 bases at J, with 6 bases between. This CDR3 comprises 13 residues. DNA of the CDR3: TGCGCCAGCAGCTTAGAGTTCACCGGGGAGCTGTTTTTT. This translates into CASSLEFTGELFF.

V is TRBV6-5 and J is TRBJ2-1; 11 bases are a match to TRBD2. Germline loops: CDR1 MNHEY, CDR2 SVGAGI. The CDR3 runs to 15 residues. V shed 6 bases, J shed 2 bases, and the junction held 3 bases outside the gene matches. The CDR3 is CASRGLAVPYNEQFF. The CDR3 bases are TGTGCCAGCAGGGGACTAGCGGTTCCCTACAATGAGCAGTTCTTC.

This rearrangement joins TRBV28 to TRBJ2-7; D remains ambiguous. The length of the CDR3 is 12 residues. Germline V gives CDR1 MDHEN, CDR2 SYDVKM. Deletions cut 3 bases from V and 6 bases from J, with 9 bases between. CDR3 sequence: CASSLDGVEQYF. Written as DNA, the CDR3 is TGTGCCAGCAGTTTGGATGGAGTCGAGCAGTACTTC.

On this clone: Distinct nucleotide sequences in the sample also encode this CDR3. V usage is TRBV18 and J usage is TRBJ1-1, with TRBD1 as a possible D gene (5 bases). V lost 3 bases and J 5 bases, leaving 10 bases between the germline ends. Germline CDR1 reads KGHSH; CDR2 reads LQKENI. This CDR3 contains 13 residues. In DNA, the CDR3 is TGTGCCAGCTCACCTCAGGGTAGTACTGAAGCTTTCTTT. It translates to CASSPQGSTEAFF. The full variable domain, its missing parts supplied by reference TRBV18 and TRBJ1-1, is NAGVMQNPRHLVRRRGQEARLRCSPMKGHSHVYWYRQLPEEGLKFMVYLQKENIIDESGMPKERFSAEFPKEGPSILRIQQVVRGDSAAYFCASSPQGSTEAFFGQGTRLTVV.

This clone was counted only a few times. The genes are TRBV19 and TRBJ2-3, with 11 bases that match TRBD2. V was pared by 8 bases and J by 2 bases, with 9 bases of the junction left unmatched. Germline V gene sequence: CDR1 LNHDA, CDR2 SQIVND (reference sequence). CDR3 length: 16 amino acids. DNA for the CDR3: TGTGCCAGTCAACTTCTAGCGGGAGGATACACAGATACGCAGTATTTT. Translated: CASQLLAGGYTDTQYF. The full variable domain, with the rest looked up from reference TRBV19 and TRBJ2-3, is DGGITQSPKYLFRKEGQNVTLSCEQNLNHDAMYWYRQDPGQGLRLIYYSQIVNDFQKGDIAEGYSVSREKKESFPLTVTSAQKNPTAFYLCASQLLAGGYTDTQYFGPGTRLTVL.

The V call is TRBV7-3, the J call TRBJ2-7; 7 nucleotides match TRBD2. The CDR3 totals 13 residues. CDR1 is SGHTA and CDR2 is FQGTGA in the germline V gene. V gave up 5 bases and J gave up 0 bases; unmatched junction bases: 1. CDR3 loop: CASSRGSSYEQYF. CDR3 sequence (DNA): TGTGCCAGCAGCCGCGGGAGCTCCTACGAGCAGTACTTC.

The V and J genes are TRBV7-9 and TRBJ1-1, with D perhaps TRBD1 (6 bases). Trimming removed 2 bases from V and 6 bases from J, with 13 bases in between. Germline V gene data show CDR1 as SEHNR and CDR2 as FQNEAQ (reference sequence). There are 14 residues in the CDR3. The CDR3 nucleotides are TGTGCCAGCAGCTTAACAGGGACGGCCTCTGAAGCTTTCTTT. It specifies CASSLTGTASEAFF.

This clone was picked up one time. The rearrangement joins TRBV27 to TRBJ2-3; TRBD2 might be the D (6 bases). CDR1 MNHEY and CDR2 SMNVEV come from the germline V gene (reference sequence). The CDR3 has 17 amino acids. The V end was cut by 3 bases, the J end by 2 bases, with 18 bases between. The CDR3 DNA follows: TGTGCCAGCAGTTTTCTCGTGCGGGAAGGTCCCACAGATACGCAGTATTTT. Translation gives CASSFLVREGPTDTQYF.

The V gene is TRBV5-8, the J gene TRBJ2-3, with 9 bases identical to TRBD1. The V segment lost 1 base and the J segment 1 base; nucleotides outside the gene matches: 4. The CDR3 has 16 residues. Germline values: CDR1 SGHTS, CDR2 YDEGEE. The CDR3: CASSLYRDRGTDTQYF. The DNA for the CDR3 is TGTGCCAGCAGCTTGTACCGGGACAGGGGCACAGATACGCAGTATTTT.

This chain joins TRBV4-1 and TRBJ2-7, with 7 bases matching TRBD2. Germline CDR1 MGHRA, CDR2 YSYEKL. V gave up 0 bases and J gave up 2 bases; unmatched junction bases: 13. This CDR3 has 18 amino acids. The CDR3 sequence is CASSQESGLVVVTYEQYF. Here the CDR3 DNA reads TGCGCCAGCAGCCAAGAATCAGGACTAGTCGTCGTGACCTACGAGCAGTACTTC.

The chain couples TRBV28 to TRBJ2-2, with D possibly matching TRBD1 (6 bases). The germline V and J ends were trimmed by 6 bases and 3 bases, with 14 bases remaining between them. This CDR3 contains 15 residues. Germline loops: CDR1 MDHEN, CDR2 SYDVKM. CDR3 residues: CASRTDRYHTGELFF. The CDR3 nucleotides read TGTGCCAGCAGAACTGACAGGTACCACACCGGGGAGCTGTTTTTT.

J is TRBJ2-1 and V is TRBV2; maybe TRBD1 (6 bases). V was trimmed by 0 bases and J by 12 bases, leaving 15 bases between them. The CDR3 is 14 residues long. The germline CDR1 and CDR2 sequences are SNHLY and FYNNEI. The CDR3 bases are TGTGCCAGCAGTGAAGCGGCACAGGGTAAGAGGCAGTTCTTC. Translation: CASSEAAQGKRQFF.

The rearrangement joins TRBV27 to TRBJ2-2, with a possible D match to TRBD2 (6 bases). Trimming stripped 2 bases from V and 4 bases from J, with 11 bases between. There are 15 residues in the CDR3. Germline V lookup: CDR1 MNHEY, CDR2 SMNVEV (reference sequence). CDR3 in amino acids: CASSLGLGGTGELFF. The CDR3 DNA follows: TGTGCCAGCAGTTTAGGACTGGGAGGCACCGGGGAGCTGTTTTTT.